A single sample is the source of the 32 T cell receptor beta chains below, sequenced in a study of control samples from healthy donors and cancer patients. Profiled with immunoSEQ multiplex PCR; TCRdb holds only in-frame clones, not every one. Seen here are some 150,000 clones, about 93% observed once, and the top ten hold 2% to 2.5%. The source material was blood. The receptors stem from a man aged 50-60 years in good health.

The gene calls are TRBV5-1 and TRBJ2-7; 9 bases line up with TRBD1. CDR1 is SGHRS, CDR2 YFSETQ, per germline. With V trimmed by 4 bases and J by 1 base, 6 bases remained unmatched. The CDR3 is 15 amino acids. The CDR3 DNA follows: TGCGCCAGCAGCCCGAGGACAGGGGCTTCCTACGAGCAGTACTTC. It codes for CASSPRTGASYEQYF.

The chain is built from TRBV7-2 and TRBJ2-2, with D perhaps TRBD1 (7 bases). CDR1 is SGHTA and CDR2 is FQGNSA in the germline V gene. V shed 8 bases and J shed 4 bases, with 17 bases lying between them. This CDR3 is 15 amino acids long. The CDR3, as DNA: TGTGCCAGCCTGGGGGGCAGGGGGAGCACCGGGGAGCTGTTTTTT. As protein: CASLGGRGSTGELFF.

The V call is TRBV6-5, the J call TRBJ1-4, with D perhaps matching TRBD1 (5 bases). Germline V lookup: CDR1 MNHEY, CDR2 SVGAGI. The length of the CDR3 is 15 residues. Trimming removed 0 bases from V and 3 bases from J, with 8 bases in between. The CDR3: CASSYSRGANEKLFF. The CDR3 DNA reads as TGTGCCAGCAGTTACTCGAGGGGAGCTAATGAAAAACTGTTTTTT.

The chain uses TRBV6-5 and TRBJ2-2; D perhaps matches TRBD1 (6 bases). CDR1 is MNHEY and CDR2 is SVGAGI in the germline V gene. The ends were cut back, 2 bases at V and 7 bases at J, with 17 bases in the middle. CDR3 size: 16 residues. CDR3 residues: CASSYEEAGASGELFF. The CDR3 bases are TGTGCCAGCAGTTACGAAGAGGCAGGGGCTAGCGGGGAGCTGTTTTTT.

The J gene is TRBJ1-5, the V gene TRBV10-2; D gene uncertain. The CDR3 length is 13 residues. The V and J ends lost 4 bases and 4 bases respectively, with 8 bases between them. Germline V gene lookup returns CDR1 WSHSY and CDR2 SAAADI. DNA for the CDR3: TGCGCCAGCAGTGGGTCCGGGAATCAGCCCCAGCATTTT. This sequence encodes CASSGSGNQPQHF.

The chain couples TRBV28 to TRBJ1-1; a possible D gene is TRBD1 (5 bases). This CDR3 comprises 15 residues. Germline V gives CDR1 MDHEN, CDR2 SYDVKM. Deletions cut 4 bases from V and 4 bases from J, with 16 bases between. The chain's CDR3 is CASSSSGTAGTEAFF. The CDR3 region has the DNA TGTGCCAGCAGTTCTTCCGGGACGGCGGGCACTGAAGCTTTCTTT.

The genes are TRBV2 and TRBJ2-7; D is unclear. V was pared by 6 bases and J by 0 bases, with 3 bases between. This CDR3 comprises 11 residues. Germline V lookup: CDR1 SNHLY, CDR2 FYNNEI. DNA of the CDR3: TGTGCCAGCAGCCGCTCCTACGAGCAGTACTTC. Protein sequence: CASSRSYEQYF.

The chain uses TRBV5-1 and TRBJ2-2; the D gene is possibly TRBD1 (5 bases). The CDR3 loop spans 16 amino acids. Germline values: CDR1 SGHRS, CDR2 YFSETQ. Trimming stripped 0 bases from V and 4 bases from J, with 13 bases between. CDR3 sequence (DNA): TGCGCCAGCAGCTTGGCCGAGGCAGGGCCCACCGGGGAGCTGTTTTTT. It encodes CASSLAEAGPTGELFF.

V is TRBV3-1 (or the pseudogene TRBV3-2) and J is TRBJ2-1; the match to TRBD2 covers 7 bases. The V and J ends lost 1 base and 8 bases, in that order; junction bases with no gene match: 11. CDR1 and CDR2 (germline): LGHDT, YNNKEL (reference sequence). CDR3 size: 16 residues. The CDR3 nucleotides read TGTGCCAGCAGCCAAGGAGGGGCGGGAGTAAGAGATGAGCAGTTCTTC. Its translation: CASSQGGAGVRDEQFF.

The genes are TRBV2 and TRBJ1-5; D perhaps matches TRBD1 (5 bases). Germline CDR1 SNHLY, CDR2 FYNNEI. V lost 7 bases and J lost 2, with 9 bases in between. This CDR3 has 13 residues. The CDR3, as DNA: TGTGCCAGCAATAGGGGAGGCAATCAGCCCCAGCATTTT. It translates to CASNRGGNQPQHF.

The V call is TRBV28, the J call TRBJ1-5; TRBD1 aligns across 12 bases. In germline, CDR1 is MDHEN, CDR2 SYDVKM. The junction had 24 bases not matched to a gene; V was cut back by 3 bases and J by 3 bases. The CDR3 sequence is 23 residues long. The CDR3 spells CASSFATPGQGARSGYINQPQHF. The CDR3 DNA sequence: TGTGCCAGCAGTTTTGCGACTCCGGGACAGGGGGCGAGGAGTGGCTATATCAATCAGCCCCAGCATTTT.

The gene calls are TRBV2 and TRBJ2-1; TRBD2 agrees at 13 bases. From germline, CDR1 is SNHLY and CDR2 FYNNEI. This CDR3 is built from 16 residues. V lost 6 bases to trimming and J lost 5 bases; unmatched junction nucleotides: 7. CDR3 nucleotides: TGTGCCAGCAGACCGGGACTAGCGGGAATAAACAATGAGCAGTTCTTC. Residues: CASRPGLAGINNEQFF.

J is TRBJ2-7 and V is TRBV18; 9 positions agree with TRBD1. Per the germline V gene, CDR1 is KGHSH and CDR2 is LQKENI. The CDR3 contains 14 residues. With 3 bases clipped from V and 5 bases from J, the junction kept 5 bases outside the gene matches. DNA for the CDR3: TGTGCCAGCTCACCGGCCGGGACAGGGAACGAGCAGTACTTC. Translation: CASSPAGTGNEQYF.

V is TRBV27 and J is TRBJ1-5; maybe TRBD1 (5 bases). This CDR3 is 15 amino acids long. The ends were cut back, 6 bases at V and 2 bases at J, with 14 bases in the middle. Germline V gives CDR1 MNHEY, CDR2 SMNVEV (reference sequence). Here the CDR3 DNA reads TGTGCCAGCAGACAAACGGGACTTCGCAATCAGCCCCAGCATTTT. This codes for CASRQTGLRNQPQHF.

The V call is TRBV7-9, the J call TRBJ2-5, with TRBD2 identical over 13 bases. V lost 5 bases to trimming and J lost 2 bases; unmatched junction nucleotides: 8. This CDR3 region has 17 residues. The germline CDR1 and CDR2 sequences are SEHNR and FQNEAQ (reference sequence). The CDR3 DNA follows: TGTGCCAGCAGCGTGACTAGCGGGAGGCGCCTTCAAGAGACCCAGTACTTC. It codes for CASSVTSGRRLQETQYF.

The genes are TRBV5-1 and TRBJ2-1; possibly TRBD1 for D (5 bases). The CDR3 loop spans 15 amino acids. Germline V gene sequence: CDR1 SGHRS, CDR2 YFSETQ. V was pared by 4 bases and J by 4 bases, with 15 bases between. CDR3: CASSRTQGDYNEQFF. The CDR3, as DNA: TGCGCCAGCAGCCGGACACAAGGGGATTACAATGAGCAGTTCTTC.

CDR3 protein: CASSLGGSQRSETQYF. CDR3 coding DNA: TGTGCCAGCAGCTTAGGTGGGAGTCAGCGTTCAGAGACCCAGTACTTC. V gene TRBV7-3 combines with J gene TRBJ2-5; TRBD2 might be the D (5 bases). The CDR3 extends over 16 amino acids. Germline CDR1 SGHTA, CDR2 FQGTGA. V lost 2 bases and J lost 4, with 17 bases in between.

The chain links TRBV27 to TRBJ2-2; TRBD2 agrees at 8 bases. The length of the CDR3 is 14 residues. Germline CDR1 reads MNHEY; CDR2 reads SMNVEV (reference sequence). Losses at the gene ends were 2 bases for V and 6 bases for J; bases not matched to a gene: 2. The chain's CDR3 is CASSLSGRPGELFF. CDR3 bases: TGTGCCAGCAGTTTAAGCGGGAGACCCGGGGAGCTGTTTTTT.

This chain connects TRBV4-1 to TRBJ1-2, with TRBD1 identical over 7 bases. CDR1 and CDR2 from the germline V gene are MGHRA and YSYEKL. The CDR3 length is 18 residues. Losses at the gene ends were 1 base for V and 0 bases for J; bases not matched to a gene: 11. The CDR3 region has the DNA TGCGCCAGCAGCCAAGTGAGGATAGACGGGACAGCTAACTATGGCTACACCTTC. It codes for CASSQVRIDGTANYGYTF.

This chain connects TRBV2 to TRBJ1-6; TRBD1 agrees at 10 bases. Germline V CDR1 and CDR2: SNHLY, FYNNEI. The CDR3 contains 14 residues. The V segment lost 5 bases and the J segment 10 bases; nucleotides outside the gene matches: 5. CDR3 sequence reads: CASSPGQGLSPLHF. CDR3 sequence (DNA): TGTGCCAGCAGTCCGGGACAGGGGTTGTCACCCCTCCACTTT.

This chain uses TRBV2 with TRBJ2-5; weak D call: TRBD2 (5 bases). CDR3 length: 14 residues. Trimming shortened V by 1 base and J by 5 bases, and 11 bases separated the two germline ends. Germline CDR1 is SNHLY and CDR2 is FYNNEI. The CDR3, as DNA: TGTGCCAGCAGTGAAGGGCCCTGGAGGGAGACCCAGTACTTC. Protein: CASSEGPWRETQYF.

This rearrangement joins TRBV28 to TRBJ1-2; 11 bases agree with TRBD1. The CDR3 runs to 14 residues. Germline assignment: CDR1 MDHEN and CDR2 SYDVKM. J gave up 7 bases and V 2 bases, and 3 bases lay outside the gene matches. Here the CDR3 DNA reads TGTGCCAGCAGTTTAGGGGACAGGGGGGGTGGCTACACCTTC. It is translated as CASSLGDRGGGYTF.

The chain is built from TRBV27 and TRBJ1-1; possibly TRBD1 for D (5 bases). With 6 bases removed from V and 3 bases from J, the gap between germline ends came to 17 bases. The CDR3 loop spans 15 amino acids. CDR1 MNHEY and CDR2 SMNVEV come from the germline V gene (reference sequence). The CDR3 sequence is CASSRGWTSYTEAFF. In DNA form, the CDR3 reads TGTGCCAGCAGCCGGGGGTGGACATCTTACACTGAAGCTTTCTTT.

The chain has TRBV29-1 and TRBJ1-2, with 11 bases aligning to TRBD1. This CDR3 region has 16 residues. The trim removed 5 bases at V and 0 bases at J, leaving 8 bases unmatched. Looked up from germline, CDR1 is SQVTM and CDR2 is ANQGSEA. The DNA of the CDR3 is TGCAGCGTTCAAAGGACAGGGGGCGCGTCTAACTATGGCTACACCTTC. Protein sequence: CSVQRTGGASNYGYTF.

J is TRBJ2-1 and V is TRBV20-1, with TRBD1 matching over 8 bases. This CDR3 spans 11 amino acids. Germline V CDR1 and CDR2: DFQATT, SNEGSKA (reference sequence). The junction had 4 bases not matched to a gene; V was cut back by 8 bases and J by 7 bases. This CDR3 is CSPRQGNEQFF. Written as DNA, the CDR3 is TGCAGTCCCCGACAGGGGAATGAGCAGTTCTTC.

This chain uses TRBV6-6 with TRBJ1-5; the D is unclear. The V gene lost 2 bases and the J gene lost 0 bases, with 5 bases spanning the gap. The CDR3 length is 14 residues. Germline V gene data show CDR1 as MNHNY and CDR2 as SVGAGI (reference sequence). The CDR3 DNA reads as TGTGCCAGCAGTTACGAGGTTAGCAATCAGCCCCAGCATTTT. It encodes CASSYEVSNQPQHF.

The chain is built from TRBV6-5 and TRBJ2-7; D is uncertain. V was cut by 2 bases and J by 6 bases, with 11 bases left in between. Germline V gene data show CDR1 as MNHEY and CDR2 as SVGAGI. CDR3 length: 13 residues. CDR3 loop: CASSYGFLFEQYF. The CDR3 nucleotides read TGTGCCAGCAGTTACGGGTTCCTCTTCGAGCAGTACTTC.

This clone was counted once. V usage is TRBV12-3 or TRBV12-4 and J usage is TRBJ2-7; no clear D gene. CDR3 size: 11 residues. V lost 6 bases and J 4 bases, leaving 7 bases between the germline ends. CDR3 sequence (DNA): TGTGCCAGCAGCCCCGGGTACGAGCAGTACTTC. It yields the protein CASSPGYEQYF.

V is TRBV27 and J is TRBJ1-2, with D tentatively TRBD1 (5 bases). CDR1 MNHEY and CDR2 SMNVEV come from the germline V gene (reference sequence). Trimming removed 2 bases from V and 4 bases from J, with 8 bases in between. This CDR3 is built from 13 residues. As DNA, the CDR3 is TGTGCCAGCAGTTTAGGGGCGGGCTATGGCTACACCTTC. Amino acid sequence: CASSLGAGYGYTF.

V and J are TRBV3-1 (or the pseudogene TRBV3-2) and TRBJ2-3, with TRBD2 as a possible D gene (5 bases). The CDR3 has 14 amino acids. The V gene lost 2 bases and the J gene lost 0 bases, with 6 bases spanning the gap. Germline V lookup: CDR1 LGHDT, CDR2 YNNKEL (reference sequence). The CDR3 nucleotides read TGTGCCAGCAGCCAACGCGGGAGCACAGATACGCAGTATTTT. Translation gives CASSQRGSTDTQYF.

This clone was seen a few times. The rearrangement links TRBV30 to TRBJ1-6; D is undetermined. V lost 4 bases to trimming and J lost 8 bases, with 12 bases between them. The CDR3 is 13 residues long. Germline values: CDR1 GTSNPN, CDR2 SVGIG (reference sequence). CDR3 nucleotide sequence: TGTGCCTGGAACCAAGGGTGGGATTCACCCCTCCACTTT. This translates into CAWNQGWDSPLHF.

The rearrangement links TRBV6-5 to TRBJ2-1; TRBD2 matches at 7 bases. This CDR3 has 15 residues. Germline V gives CDR1 MNHEY, CDR2 SVGAGI. Unmatched junction bases numbered 7, after V lost 6 bases and J lost 2 bases. CDR3 protein: CASSPWGGAYNEQFF. CDR3 in DNA: TGTGCCAGCAGCCCCTGGGGGGGGGCCTACAATGAGCAGTTCTTC.